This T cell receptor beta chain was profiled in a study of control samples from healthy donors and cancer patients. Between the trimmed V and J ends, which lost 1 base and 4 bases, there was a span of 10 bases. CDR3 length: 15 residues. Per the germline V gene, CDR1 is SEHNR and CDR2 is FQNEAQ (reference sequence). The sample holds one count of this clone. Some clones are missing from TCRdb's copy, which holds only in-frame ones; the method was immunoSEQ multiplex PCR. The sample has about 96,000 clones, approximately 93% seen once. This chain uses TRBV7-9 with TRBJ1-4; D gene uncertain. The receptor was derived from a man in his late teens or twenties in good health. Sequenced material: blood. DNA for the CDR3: TGTGCCAGCAGCTTAGTCGACGGAATTAATGAAAAACTGTTTTTT. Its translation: CASSLVDGINEKLFF.